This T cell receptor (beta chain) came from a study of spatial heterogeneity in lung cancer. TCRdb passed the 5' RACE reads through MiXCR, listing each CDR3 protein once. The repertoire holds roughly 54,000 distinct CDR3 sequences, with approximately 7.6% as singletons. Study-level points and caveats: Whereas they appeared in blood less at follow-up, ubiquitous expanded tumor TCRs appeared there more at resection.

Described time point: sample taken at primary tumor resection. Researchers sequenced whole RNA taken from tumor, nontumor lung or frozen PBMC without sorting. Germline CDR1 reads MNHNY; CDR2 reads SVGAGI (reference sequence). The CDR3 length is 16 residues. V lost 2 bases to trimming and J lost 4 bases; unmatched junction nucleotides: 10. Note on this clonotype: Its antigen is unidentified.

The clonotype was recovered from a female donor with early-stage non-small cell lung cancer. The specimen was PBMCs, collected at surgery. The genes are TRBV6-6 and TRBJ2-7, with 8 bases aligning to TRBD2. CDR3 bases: TGTGCCAGCAGTTACACCCTAAGCGGGGGTCCTTACGAGCAGTACTTC. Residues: CASSYTLSGGPYEQYF.